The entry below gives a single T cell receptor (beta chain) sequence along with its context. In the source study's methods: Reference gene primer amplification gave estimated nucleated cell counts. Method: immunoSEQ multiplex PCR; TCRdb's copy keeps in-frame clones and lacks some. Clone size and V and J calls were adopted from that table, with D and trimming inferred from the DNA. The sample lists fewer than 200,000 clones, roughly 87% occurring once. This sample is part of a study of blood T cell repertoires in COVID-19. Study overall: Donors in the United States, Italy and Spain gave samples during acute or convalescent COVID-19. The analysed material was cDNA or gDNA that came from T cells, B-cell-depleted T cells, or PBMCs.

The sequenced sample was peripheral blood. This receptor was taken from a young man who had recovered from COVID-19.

CDR3 nucleotides: TGTGCCATCAGTACCGGGACATCCCAAGAGACCCAGTACTTC. It is translated as CAISTGTSQETQYF. V gene TRBV10-3 combines with J gene TRBJ2-5; maybe TRBD1 (6 bases). CDR1 ENHRY and CDR2 SYGVKD come from the germline V gene. With 5 bases removed from V and 1 base from J, the gap between germline ends came to 11 bases. The CDR3 length is 14 residues.